Each of the 15 T cell receptor beta chains below was sequenced from the same sample in a study of blood T cell repertoires in COVID-19. Libraries were prepared by immunoSEQ multiplex PCR; TCRdb keeps only in-frame clonotypes and omits some of them. The table has 350,000 or so clones, approximately 89% seen once. The specimen sequenced was peripheral blood. These receptors were taken from a woman aged 55-70 years with COVID-19, enrolled during active disease.

The chain recombines TRBV6-5 with TRBJ1-6; a weak D match, TRBD1 (5 bases). The CDR3 runs to 16 residues. Trimming took 2 bases from V and 5 from J, leaving 13 bases between them. Germline V gives CDR1 MNHEY, CDR2 SVGAGI. In nucleotides, the CDR3 is TGTGCCAGCAGTTACGACAGCAAAAGAAATAATTCACCCCTCCACTTT. Protein product: CASSYDSKRNNSPLHF.

V and J are TRBV5-5 and TRBJ1-5, with unresolved D. The CDR3 totals 15 residues. CDR1 is SGHKS and CDR2 is YYEKEE in the germline V gene (reference sequence). Trimming took 0 bases from V and 9 from J, leaving 16 bases between them. CDR3 sequence reads: CASSLGLLLDMPQHF. CDR3 in DNA: TGTGCCAGCAGCTTGGGCCTCTTATTAGATATGCCCCAGCATTTT.

The chain has TRBV3-1 (or the pseudogene TRBV3-2) and TRBJ2-3, with D tentatively TRBD2 (5 bases). CDR3 length equals 17 residues. V was trimmed by 4 bases and J by 8 bases, leaving 25 bases between them. Germline V gene data show CDR1 as LGHDT and CDR2 as YNNKEL (reference sequence). The CDR3 DNA follows: TGTGCCAGCAGCCTACAAGTCAAGGCGGGTGGGGATGTTACGCAGTATTTT. It yields the protein CASSLQVKAGGDVTQYF.

The chain employs TRBV19 and TRBJ1-5; TRBD1 aligns across 9 bases. The V and J ends lost 5 bases and 4 bases, in that order; junction bases with no gene match: 15. Germline lookup yields CDR1 LNHDA and CDR2 SQIVND (reference sequence). CDR3 length equals 18 residues. CDR3 residues: CASSHFMLGQGRNQPQHF. For the CDR3, the DNA is TGTGCCAGTAGTCACTTTATGCTCGGACAGGGGAGAAATCAGCCCCAGCATTTT. Filled out from reference TRBV19 and TRBJ1-5, the complete variable domain reads DGGITQSPKYLFRKEGQNVTLSCEQNLNHDAMYWYRQDPGQGLRLIYYSQIVNDFQKGDIAEGYSVSREKKESFPLTVTSAQKNPTAFYLCASSHFMLGQGRNQPQHFGDGTRLSIL.

The chain couples TRBV7-2 to TRBJ1-1; TRBD1 matches 8 bases. Germline CDR1 is SGHTA and CDR2 is FQGNSA. The CDR3 consists of 13 residues. Trimming removed 6 bases from V and 6 bases from J; junction bases left unmatched: 6. In DNA, the CDR3 is TGTGCCAGCAGACGGGACAGGCGCTCTGAAGCTTTCTTT. It codes for CASRRDRRSEAFF.

V is TRBV3-1 (or the pseudogene TRBV3-2) and J is TRBJ1-5, with no clear D. The V and J ends lost 1 base and 2 bases respectively, with 6 bases between them. Germline CDR1 LGHDT, CDR2 YNNKEL (reference sequence). This CDR3 region has 14 residues. The CDR3 sequence: CASSQARGNQPQHF. In DNA form, the CDR3 reads TGTGCCAGCAGCCAAGCACGAGGCAATCAGCCCCAGCATTTT.

V gene TRBV7-3 combines with J gene TRBJ2-3, with D possibly TRBD1 on 6 matching bases. Germline-derived CDR1 and CDR2 are SGHTA and FQGTGA. This CDR3 comprises 15 residues. Trimming cost V 5 bases and J 1 base, with 13 bases left between them. The CDR3 reads CASSINRVRTDTQYF. As DNA, the CDR3 is TGTGCCAGCAGCATTAACAGGGTACGCACAGATACGCAGTATTTT. Looking up the rest from reference TRBV7-3 and TRBJ2-3 gives the full variable domain: GAGVSQTPSNKVTEKGKYVELRCDPISGHTALYWYRQSLGQGPEFLIYFQGTGAADDSGLPNDRFFAVRPEGSVSTLKIQRTERGDSAVYLCASSINRVRTDTQYFGPGTRLTVL.

The chain has TRBV19 and TRBJ2-2, with a weak D call TRBD2 (6 bases). Germline V gives CDR1 LNHDA, CDR2 SQIVND (reference sequence). This CDR3 comprises 14 residues. Trimming stripped 6 bases from V and 1 base from J, with 9 bases between. The CDR3 nucleotides are TGTGCCAGTAGGTGGAGGGAGAACACCGGGGAGCTGTTTTTT. Translation: CASRWRENTGELFF. The variable domain in full, with the rest retrieved from reference TRBV19 and TRBJ2-2, is DGGITQSPKYLFRKEGQNVTLSCEQNLNHDAMYWYRQDPGQGLRLIYYSQIVNDFQKGDIAEGYSVSREKKESFPLTVTSAQKNPTAFYLCASRWRENTGELFFGEGSRLTVL.

The chain combines TRBV5-1 with TRBJ1-2, with D possibly being TRBD1 (6 bases). Trimming shortened V by 0 bases and J by 1 base, and 10 bases separated the two germline ends. CDR1 is SGHRS, CDR2 YFSETQ, per germline. The CDR3 contains 15 residues. CDR3 in amino acids: CASSLAAQGNYGYTF. Here the CDR3 DNA reads TGCGCCAGCAGCTTGGCCGCACAGGGTAACTATGGCTACACCTTC.

The rearrangement links TRBV28 to TRBJ1-3, with D perhaps matching TRBD1 (5 bases). In germline, CDR1 is MDHEN, CDR2 SYDVKM. The CDR3 extends over 13 amino acids. Trimming stripped 10 bases from V and 0 bases from J, with 10 bases between. As DNA, the CDR3 is TGTGCCACCCGACAGAGCTCTGGAAACACCATATATTTT. It translates to CATRQSSGNTIYF.

This chain links TRBV27 with TRBJ1-2, with TRBD1 matching 8 bases. The CDR3 extends over 13 amino acids. Germline assignment: CDR1 MNHEY and CDR2 SMNVEV (reference sequence). V lost 6 bases and J lost 8; bases outside the gene matches: 8. The CDR3 spells CASRGDRMGGYTF. The CDR3 bases are TGTGCCAGCAGGGGGGACAGGATGGGCGGCTACACCTTC.

V is TRBV5-6 and J is TRBJ1-3, with 9 nucleotides matching TRBD1. This CDR3 comprises 16 residues. The germline CDR1 and CDR2 sequences are SGHDT and YYEEEE. With V trimmed by 6 bases and J by 4 bases, 11 bases remained unmatched. The CDR3 loop reads CASTYSNRGPGNTIYF. CDR3 DNA: TGTGCCAGCACCTATTCTAACAGGGGGCCAGGAAACACCATATATTTT. The full variable domain, in which reference TRBV5-6 and TRBJ1-3 provide the parts outside the CDR3, is DAGVTQSPTHLIKTRGQQVTLRCSPKSGHDTVSWYQQALGQGPQFIFQYYEEEERQRGNFPDRFSGHQFPNYSSELNVNALLLGDSALYLCASTYSNRGPGNTIYFGEGSWLTVV.

This clone was detected a few times. The chain employs TRBV6-1 and TRBJ1-5, with TRBD1 matching over 7 bases. Trimming removed 2 bases from V and 5 bases from J; junction bases left unmatched: 12. From germline, CDR1 is MNHNS and CDR2 SASEGT. CDR3 length equals 17 residues. The CDR3 loop reads CASSEFPTGMVYQPQHF. The CDR3 nucleotides are TGTGCCAGCAGTGAATTCCCGACAGGGATGGTCTATCAGCCCCAGCATTTT.

The chain has TRBV19 and TRBJ1-1; TRBD1 is a possible D gene (6 bases). V shed 6 bases and J shed 4 bases, with 21 bases lying between them. This CDR3 spans 16 amino acids. The germline V gene has CDR1 LNHDA and CDR2 SQIVND (reference sequence). CDR3 residues: CASSSDSTTLGTEAFF. CDR3 bases: TGTGCCAGTAGCTCGGACAGCACTACCTTGGGCACTGAAGCTTTCTTT.

The V call is TRBV3-1 (or the pseudogene TRBV3-2), the J call TRBJ2-2; the match to TRBD2 covers 9 bases. CDR3 length: 16 amino acids. Per the germline V gene, CDR1 is LGHDT and CDR2 is YNNKEL (reference sequence). The trim removed 4 bases at V and 2 bases at J, leaving 5 bases unmatched. The CDR3, as DNA: TGTGCCAGCAGCCGACGGACTAGCGCAAACACCGGGGAGCTGTTTTTT. This encodes CASSRRTSANTGELFF.